This TCR beta chain appears in the sequencing data of a study of blood T cell repertoires in COVID-19 (dated by TCRdb to 2020 to 2021). Background on the whole study: Samples from collaborators originated in the United States, Italy and Spain and spanned both the acute and convalescent phases of COVID-19. The material from the prospective study consisted of cDNA or gDNA derived from T cells, B-cell-depleted T cells, or PBMCs. The repertoires were released in a freely available public database meant as a resource for research on the immune response to SARS-CoV-2. Where HLA class I and class II types were available, the types were taken from metadata supplied by the sample provider, not from assay-based typing. Subjects who had been exposed to COVID-19, were actively infected with it, or had recovered from it provided the deeply sampled blood TCRbeta repertoires that made up the dataset. A de-identified subject ID, COVID-19 status, age in years and sex were almost always included in the sample metadata. The samples were drawn from two sources: the first 160 participants of the ongoing ImmuneRACE study, and approximately 1,300 subjects contributed by 6 global collaborators.

Taken from the germline V gene (reference sequence), the CDR1 and CDR2 loops are SEHNR and FQNEAQ. The CDR3, cysteine through phenylalanine, is 16 amino acids long. The kept DNA is CDR3 alone, 48 bases in frame from the first base. The germline ends are 20 bases apart after V is trimmed by 3 bases and J by 6 bases. Points the paper makes about the study in general: The quantity of clinical and demographic metadata differed by source and by participant and was supplied without curation.

Participants in the prospective study were enrolled through a virtual design, were aged 18 to 89 years, and lived in fewer than 30 United States geographic areas. To assign participants to cohorts, the prospective study relied on clinical history that participants themselves reported in a screening survey and a study questionnaire. ImmuneRACE Cohort 3 recovered participants were defined by two consecutive negative NP/OP PCR tests, healthcare professional clearance, or symptom resolution. Each participant in the prospective study had whole blood, serum and a nasopharyngeal or oropharyngeal swab collected by mobile phlebotomists. Over a roughly 2-month period, participants in the prospective study had the option of providing additional blood draws and questionnaires. Before DNA extraction, prospective study blood samples were shipped either frozen or at room temperature. TCRbeta CDR3 regions were amplified from genomic DNA using the immunoSEQ Assay, a bias-controlled multiplex PCR. As for the authors' bioinformatics: The number of nucleated cells in each sample was estimated by amplification of reference gene primers within the assay. To quantify the absolute abundance of each unique TCRbeta CDR3 rearrangement, sequence reads were collapsed and filtered. Productive Simpson clonality was computed per sample as the square root of Simpson's diversity index over productive rearrangements. The clones in this table, taken by TCRdb from immuneACCESS, are in-frame only. Not every clone is retained; where verified, under half of the shortfall comes from an unresolved V gene, and the cause of the rest is unknown. The DNA was the basis for D and trimming; V, J and clone size are from that table. The sample table lists under 300,000 clones, 85% to 90% of them with a count of one. The ten top clones hold about 14% of the sample.

As regards this clone: Its antigen has not been determined. No qualities accompany the bases; no much larger clone lies one base away.

Sequenced material: PBMCs or T cells enriched from blood (not recorded which). The sequence was obtained from a man between 18 and 35 years old who had recovered from COVID-19. Recombination connected TRBV7-9 to TRBJ1-2; 5 matching bases give a weak D call of TRBD1. The nucleotide sequence is given as TGTGCCAGCAGCTTGGGGGGGTCCCCCAGGGCAGATGGCTACACCTTC. This codes for CASSLGGSPRADGYTF.